This record concerns one T cell receptor beta chain sequence. Its antigen remains unidentified. There are no base qualities to consult, and no much larger clone falls within one base. Reading the label with the study, this specimen's time point is: about 28 days (+/-7) after the second vaccine dose. AZD1222 recipients with second doses at about 4 weeks or about 12 weeks were pooled, because spike-specific TCR depth and breadth did not differ between schedules. Samples from vaccinated people were obtained from the UK trials COV001 and COV002, which included a single-blind randomized controlled phase 2/3 trial of AZD1222 (ChAdOx1 nCoV-19) in healthy adults. For TCRbeta chain sequencing, PBMC samples from trial participants were taken at day 0 and at day 28 after the second dose. The CDR3 runs 15 residues from the cysteine to the phenylalanine. Kept here is only the CDR3 DNA, which spans 45 bases and is read in frame from base 1. The germline V gene encodes CDR1 MNHEY and CDR2 SVGAGI. The germline ends are 20 bases apart after V is trimmed by 6 bases and J by 8 bases.

The source of the sample is a study of T cell responses to AZD1222 COVID-19 vaccine (dated by TCRdb to the early 2020s). Regarding the complete study: A total of 233 trial participants underwent TCR sequencing, of whom roughly 210 had received two doses of AZD1222 and 26 had received two doses of the MenACWY control vaccine. Trial participants were enrolled by age into 18-55, 56-69 and 70-plus year subgroups, with roughly 160, 29 and 62 TCR-sequenced participants respectively.

The paper as a whole reports these results and caveats: Because no day 14 peak-response samples were available, repertoires were characterized only after the peak T cell response. The 56-69-year group was small, and its depth increase did not reach significance, likely because of low power. Only five to seven AZD1222 recipients were SARS-CoV-2 seropositive at baseline, limiting conclusions about previously exposed vaccinees. Most participants were white British and females outnumbered males, and the authors suggested that clonal diversity may have been underestimated. Nearly half of unique spike-specific TCRs reportedly recognized epitopes outside regions mutated in the B.1.351 and B.1.1.7 variants. CD4 TCRs associated with the vaccine covered the entire spike protein, and the dominant responses were in regions 160-218 and 743-854. After two AZD1222 doses, both the breadth and the depth of spike-specific TCRs were significantly higher than at day 0 and than in MenACWY recipients.

The CDR3 regions of human TCRbeta chains were analyzed by immunosequencing. The authors processed their data as follows. TCRs in the repertoires were compared against a reference library of SARS-CoV-2-specific TCRs that had been generated with the MIRA antigen-specificity platform. Breadth was defined as the fraction of unique TCRs that were SARS-CoV-2-associated. Depth was defined as the fraction of total T cells that were SARS-CoV-2-associated. Each spike-specific TCR was assigned to its reactive spike region and to a CD4 or CD8 class using the MIRA data. Log10-transformed breadth and depth values were compared by one-way ANOVA with Sidak's multiple comparisons tests. TCRdb retrieved this table from immuneACCESS and kept in-frame rearrangements only. Not all clones are present; in checked studies, unresolved V genes account for under half, and no reason is known for the remainder. V, J and clone size were drawn from that table, and D and trimming were deduced from the DNA. The sample data list 120,000 to 150,000 clones, and around 90% of these were observed just once. Around 1.7% of the sample rests with the top ten.

In this chain, TRBV6-5 is recombined with TRBJ2-4, and the D gene may be TRBD1, 6 bases matching. The receptor was isolated from an adult who received the AZD1222 COVID-19 vaccine. Here the sequenced sample was peripheral blood, taken 28 days after the second AZD1222 dose. The CDR3 protein: CASRRTGFGMDIQYF. The nucleotide sequence is given as TGTGCCAGCAGGAGAACAGGGTTCGGTATGGACATTCAGTACTTC.